Listed below are T cell receptor beta chains from one sample, sequenced in a study of shared clonotypes between healthy human individuals. Using immunoSEQ multiplex PCR, the repertoire was profiled, and TCRdb retains in-frame clones only, with some absent. The sample carries under 600,000 clones, 60% to 80% recorded once. What was sequenced was PBMCs. The receptors derive from a woman in her forties in good health. Some clones in this sample may be carry-over from other donors' samples. The CDR3 runs from the conserved cysteine through the conserved F or W. A D gene is named only where the DNA matches it firmly. For some rows the clone size is stated as once, few or many, or as a class when expanded; others skip it.

j_call,v_call,clone_size,d_call,cdr3_nt,cdr3_aa
TRBJ2-1,TRBV4-2,.,.,TGTGCCAGCAGCCATAATCGAGTGGGGGGTAACAATGAGCAGTTCTTC,CASSHNRVGGNNEQFF
TRBJ2-3,TRBV19,.,TRBD2,TGTGCCAGTAGTTCTAGGACTAGCGGTAACACAGATACGCAGTATTTT,CASSSRTSGNTDTQYF
TRBJ2-1,TRBV13,.,TRBD2,TGTGCCAGCAGCTTAGGTGGACTAGTTCACGAGCAGTTCTTC,CASSLGGLVHEQFF
TRBJ2-7,TRBV6-5,.,.,TGTGCCAGCAGTGGTGCTTTGATGGAGCAGTACTTC,CASSGALMEQYF
TRBJ2-3,TRBV2,.,.,TGTGCCAGCAGTACCCGGACGGTTAGCACAGATACGCAGTATTTT,CASSTRTVSTDTQYF
TRBJ1-6,TRBV28,.,.,TGTGCCAGCAGTTTATTGGGTTCCTATAATTCACCCCTCCACTTT,CASSLLGSYNSPLHF
TRBJ2-7,TRBV7-9,.,TRBD1,TGTGCCAGCAGCCTCACAGGGGTAGCCGGGGAGCAGTACTTC,CASSLTGVAGEQYF
TRBJ2-1,TRBV10-1,.,.,TGCGCCAGCAGTGAGTCGATTCTCCGGGCTGAGCAGTTCTTC,CASSESILRAEQFF
TRBJ1-5,TRBV2,.,TRBD1,TGTGCCAGCAGAACGTTGGGACAGGGGAATCAGCCCCAGCATTTT,CASRTLGQGNQPQHF
TRBJ1-2,TRBV5-6,.,TRBD1,TGTGCCAGCAGCTTTAACAGGGGAGATGGCTACACCTTC,CASSFNRGDGYTF
TRBJ2-1,TRBV10-3,many,.,TGTGCCATCAGTGAAGGGAGCTCCTACAATGAGCAGTTCTTC,CAISEGSSYNEQFF
TRBJ2-3,TRBV7-6,.,TRBD2,TGTGCCAGCAGCTTGTCTAGCGGGAGTTATACGCAGTATTTT,CASSLSSGSYTQYF
TRBJ2-7,TRBV11-2,.,.,TGTGCCAGCAGCTTTTCCATGCAGGGAGCGTACGAGCAGTACTTC,CASSFSMQGAYEQYF
TRBJ1-4,TRBV10-1,.,.,TGCGCCAGCAGTGACGGGGTGAGGGGTGAAAAACTGTTTTTT,CASSDGVRGEKLFF
TRBJ2-7,TRBV6-6,.,.,TGTGCCAGCAGTCACAGGGAATACGAGCAGTACTTC,CASSHREYEQYF
TRBJ2-5,TRBV4-3,.,TRBD2,TGCGCCAGCAGCACCCTAGCGGGAGTTGGAGAGACCCAGTACTTC,CASSTLAGVGETQYF
TRBJ1-5,TRBV4-1,.,.,TGCGCCAGCAGCCGAGGGAACTGGGGGGGCGGCAATCAGCCCCAGCATTTT,CASSRGNWGGGNQPQHF
TRBJ2-7,TRBV7-9,.,.,TGTGCCAGCAGCTTAGAGTCCGCCGGCAGCTCCTACGAGCAGTACTTC,CASSLESAGSSYEQYF
TRBJ2-5,TRBV11-2,.,TRBD1,TGTGCCAGCAGCCCGACGACAGGGGGAGATACCCAGTACTTC,CASSPTTGGDTQYF
TRBJ2-1,TRBV2,.,.,TGTGCCAGCACCCAGACAAGCTATGAGCAGTTCTTC,CASTQTSYEQFF
TRBJ2-3,TRBV29-1,few,TRBD2,TGCAGCGTTGAGGCTAGCGGGATGAAGGATACGCAGTATTTT,CSVEASGMKDTQYF
TRBJ2-5,TRBV28,.,.,TGTGCCAGCAGTTTTCCGCGAGGAAGGGACACACAAGAGACCCAGTACTTC,CASSFPRGRDTQETQYF
TRBJ1-5,TRBV28,.,.,TGTGCCAGCAGTTCCCCGGTCGGGCGGAGCAATCAGCCCCAGCATTTT,CASSSPVGRSNQPQHF
TRBJ2-5,TRBV7-9,once,.,TGTGCCAGCAGCTTAACGTTTCCTCCCCAAGAGACCCAGTACTTC,CASSLTFPPQETQYF
TRBJ2-2,TRBV5-1,.,TRBD1,TGCGCCAGCACTGGACAGGCGAACACCGGGGAGCTGTTTTTT,CASTGQANTGELFF
TRBJ2-7,TRBV15,.,.,TGTGCCACCAGCAGGCCTGACACCGGTGAATACTTC,CATSRPDTGEYF